A selection of T cell receptor beta chains follows, all from one sample in a study of regulatory dendritic cells for organ transplantation. Libraries were prepared by immunoSEQ multiplex PCR; TCRdb keeps only in-frame clonotypes and omits some of them. This table holds fewer than 40,000 clones, around 90% found once. The sample comprised naive CD8+ T cells from blood. All receptors come from a human donor in good health. CDR3s include the opening cysteine and the closing phenylalanine or tryptophan. A D gene is named only where the DNA matches it firmly. Rows give clone size only sometimes, using once, few, many, or a class for an expanded clone.

TRBJ2-5 . 12 TRBV27 . TGTGCCAGCAGTTTATCAGGCGAGACCCAGTACTTC CASSLSGETQYF
TRBJ1-1 . 13 TRBV6-5 . TGTGCCAGCAGTTGGGAGACCGACACTGAAGCTTTCTTT CASSWETDTEAFF
TRBJ2-1 TRBD1 12 TRBV6-1 . TGTGGTACTAGACAGGGAATCAATGAGCAGTTCTTC CGTRQGINEQFF
TRBJ1-2 TRBD1 14 TRBV7-9 . TGTGCCAGCAGCGTCGTAGAAAACAGGGGTGGCTACACCTTC CASSVVENRGGYTF
TRBJ2-1 TRBD2 15 TRBV4-1 once TGCGCCAGCAGCCTCCTAGCGGGGCCAGGGCATGAGCAGTTCTTC CASSLLAGPGHEQFF
TRBJ2-2 TRBD1 15 TRBV9 . TGTGCCAGCAGCGGACGGGACAGCGACACCGGGGAGCTGTTTTTT CASSGRDSDTGELFF
TRBJ1-2 . 11 TRBV11-2 . TGTGCCAGCAGCGCCCTCTCCGGCTACACCTTC CASSALSGYTF
TRBJ2-1 . 13 TRBV27 . TGTGCCAGCAGTTTGGTAGGGGTTGATGAGCAGTTCTTC CASSLVGVDEQFF
TRBJ2-2 . 18 TRBV4-3 . TGCGCCAGCAGCCAAGATCCAGAGACAAGCGCGAACACCGGGGAGCTGTTTTTT CASSQDPETSANTGELFF
TRBJ2-3 . 11 TRBV20-1 . TGCAGTACTGAGTCCACAGATACGCAGTATTTT CSTESTDTQYF
TRBJ2-7 TRBD2 16 TRBV7-9 . TGTGCCAGCAGCCCCGATTTTGGGGAGGGGTCCTACGAGCAGTACTTC CASSPDFGEGSYEQYF
TRBJ1-2 . 12 TRBV4-1 . TGCGCCAGCAGGATGGAGAACTATGGCTACACCTTC CASRMENYGYTF
TRBJ1-2 . 12 TRBV30 . TGTGCCTGGAGTGGCGCCGGCTATGGCTACACCTTC CAWSGAGYGYTF
TRBJ2-7 TRBD2 18 TRBV4-1 . TGCGCCAGCAGCCAAGGTTATAGCGGGACGGCAAGCTCCTACGAGCAGTACTTC CASSQGYSGTASSYEQYF
TRBJ2-1 . 14 TRBV28 . TGTGCCAGCAGTTGGGGGGGCCTCAACAATGAGCAGTTCTTC CASSWGGLNNEQFF
TRBJ2-7 TRBD1 16 TRBV6-5 once TGTGCCAGCAGTTACTCGCAGGGGGTGAATTACTACGAGCAGTACTTC CASSYSQGVNYYEQYF
TRBJ1-1 . 15 TRBV27 . TGTGCCAGCAGTGTTGGGACTTGGGGGAACACTGAAGCTTTCTTT CASSVGTWGNTEAFF
TRBJ2-5 TRBD1 14 TRBV7-3 once TGTGCCAGCAGCTTAATGGGACAGGAAGAGACCCAGTACTTC CASSLMGQEETQYF
TRBJ1-1 . 13 TRBV5-4 . TGTGCCAGCAGCAAATACTCCGGGACAGAAGCTTTCTTT CASSKYSGTEAFF
TRBJ2-1 . 15 TRBV4-2 . TGTGCCAGCAGCCCCATCCTAGATGATTACAATGAGCAGTTCTTC CASSPILDDYNEQFF
TRBJ2-7 TRBD2 17 TRBV7-2 . TGTGCCAGCAGCTCCGGGACTAGCGGACCTTCTAGGTACGAGCAGTACTTC CASSSGTSGPSRYEQYF
TRBJ2-1 . 13 TRBV19 . TGTGCCAGTAGTAACGGGCTTCCCAATGAGCAGTTCTTC CASSNGLPNEQFF
TRBJ2-7 TRBD1 15 TRBV27 . TGTGCCAGCAGTCCACGGACAGGGGATTACTACGAGCAGTACTTC CASSPRTGDYYEQYF
TRBJ2-7 . 13 TRBV28 once TGTGCCAGCAGTCCAAGCGTAACCTACGAGCAGTACTTC CASSPSVTYEQYF
TRBJ1-1 . 15 TRBV27 few TGTGCCAGCAGTCCCGAGACCAACAGGAACACTGAAGCTTTCTTT CASSPETNRNTEAFF
TRBJ2-5 . 13 TRBV13 . TGTGCCAGCAGCTTAGGCAGGGAAGAGACCCAGTACTTC CASSLGREETQYF
TRBJ1-4 TRBD1 19 TRBV16 . TGTGCCAGCAGCGGGCCCTCCCGGGACAGGGAGGGGACTAATGAAAAACTGTTTTTT CASSGPSRDREGTNEKLFF
TRBJ2-7 . 15 TRBV28 once TGTGCCAGCAGTTCTCCGCAAATAGGGGTCCACGAGCAGTACTTC CASSSPQIGVHEQYF
TRBJ2-3 . 14 TRBV28 . TGTGCCAGTGCGAGGACAGCTAGCACAGATACGCAGTATTTT CASARTASTDTQYF
TRBJ2-2 . 11 TRBV6-5 once TGTGCCAGCAGTGAGACCGGGGAGCTGTTTTTT CASSETGELFF
TRBJ1-1 TRBD1 14 TRBV19 . TGTGCCAGTAGTTGGGGACAGGGGAATACTGAAGCTTTCTTT CASSWGQGNTEAFF
TRBJ1-4 . 15 TRBV5-6 . TGTGCCAGCAGCTTGGCCCAGGGGTTTGGGGAAAAACTGTTTTTT CASSLAQGFGEKLFF
TRBJ2-3 TRBD2 16 TRBV2 . TGTGCCAGCAGTGAATGGCTAGCGGGAGGAACAGATACGCAGTATTTT CASSEWLAGGTDTQYF
TRBJ2-5 . 14 TRBV27 . TGTGCCAGTTCGAACCGGGACAAGCAAGAGACCCAGTACTTC CASSNRDKQETQYF
TRBJ1-2 . 11 TRBV9 . TGTGCCAGCAGGGAGGGCGGGGGCTACACCTTC CASREGGGYTF
TRBJ2-7 TRBD2 16 TRBV9 . TGTGCCAGCAGCGTCGACGGGACTAGCGGATCCTACGAGCAGTACTTC CASSVDGTSGSYEQYF
TRBJ1-1 TRBD1 12 TRBV19 . TGTGCCAGCAGTACAGGGGCTACTGAAGCTTTCTTT CASSTGATEAFF
TRBJ2-7 . 14 TRBV6-5 . TGTGCCAGCAGCTCTGGACGGGTAACCTACGAGCAGTACTTC CASSSGRVTYEQYF
TRBJ2-7 TRBD1 14 TRBV7-9 . TGTGCCAGCAGCCAGGGACAGGGGAGTCGCGAGCAGTACTTC CASSQGQGSREQYF
TRBJ1-4 . 17 TRBV7-9 . TGTGCCAGCAGCTTAGGAGATGGGGGACCGCACAATGAAAAACTGTTTTTT CASSLGDGGPHNEKLFF
TRBJ2-2 . 18 TRBV6-1 . TGTGCCAGCAGTGAAGTAATTTTACTGCCTATAAACACCGGGGAGCTGTTTTTT CASSEVILLPINTGELFF
TRBJ2-5 . 14 TRBV6-5 . TGTGCCAGCAGTTACATCGGGCAGCAAGAGACCCAGTACTTC CASSYIGQQETQYF